This is a list of T cell receptor beta chains from one sample in a study of neoadjuvant anti-PD-1 for oral cavity cancer. The protocol was immunoSEQ multiplex PCR, while the TCRdb copy is restricted to in-frame clones and leaves out a portion. Counted here are 20,000 to 25,000 clones, 26% occurring once; the ten biggest clones make up around 16%. The specimen was tumor tissue, collected after nivolumab (anti-PD-1) treatment. The source is a person between 35 and 79 years old with oral cavity squamous cell carcinoma. Each CDR3 is given with its conserved first and last residue. D genes are given only for firm matches. The size field is filled for only some rows; it gives once, few, many or a size class.

d_call	j_call	v_call	clone_size	cdr3_nt	cdr3_aa
NA	TRBJ1-2	TRBV30	NA	TGTGCCTGGAGTAAGAAACAGCAATCTAACTATGGCTACACCTTC	CAWSKKQQSNYGYTF
NA	TRBJ2-7	TRBV28	NA	TGTGCCAGCAGGACAGTGGGGTACGAGCAGTACTTC	CASRTVGYEQYF
TRBD1	TRBJ2-1	TRBV6-1	NA	TGTGCCAGCAGTGCGTATTTTGGGACAGCGGATGAGCAGTTCTTC	CASSAYFGTADEQFF
NA	TRBJ1-6	TRBV11-2	NA	TGTGCCAGCAGAGTAAGGGGCTCCTATAATTCACCCCTCCACTTT	CASRVRGSYNSPLHF
NA	TRBJ1-1	TRBV7-2	few	TGTGCCAGCAGCTTAGTGGCAGGGGTGGACACTGAAGCTTTCTTT	CASSLVAGVDTEAFF
NA	TRBJ2-5	TRBV28	few	TGTGCCAGCAGACGAGGGGCAGGACAAGAGACCCAGTACTTC	CASRRGAGQETQYF
NA	TRBJ2-3	TRBV4-2	NA	TGTGCCAGCAGCCAAGAGGGCGTTGGGGGCCGGGGAGATACGCAGTATTTT	CASSQEGVGGRGDTQYF
TRBD2	TRBJ2-7	TRBV19	NA	TGTGCCAGTAGTATGAGCGGGAGGGCCTACGAGCAGTACTTC	CASSMSGRAYEQYF
NA	TRBJ2-3	TRBV7-3	many	TGTGCCAGCAGCGAAGGGGCCGGACGGGCAGATACGCAGTATTTT	CASSEGAGRADTQYF
NA	TRBJ2-7	TRBV15	NA	TGTGCCACCAGCAGAGAAAAGGTGGGACGCCTCGGCGAGCAGTACTTC	CATSREKVGRLGEQYF
NA	TRBJ1-2	TRBV25-1	many	TGTGCCAGCAGTCCCCGGGACGCACCTAACTATGGCTACACCTTC	CASSPRDAPNYGYTF
TRBD1	TRBJ1-2	TRBV7-3	many	TGTGCCAGCAGCCCCGGGACAGCTAACTATGGCTACACCTTC	CASSPGTANYGYTF
NA	TRBJ1-1	TRBV20-1	few	TGCATGAGCAGGGAGGCAACTGAAGCTTTCTTT	CMSREATEAFF
NA	TRBJ2-7	TRBV9	NA	TGTGCCAGCAGCGTAGGTAGAGGGAAAGGCGAGCAGTACTTC	CASSVGRGKGEQYF
TRBD1	TRBJ1-2	TRBV15	many	TGTGCCACCAGCAGGGGCGCAGGGGGCGGCTACACCTTC	CATSRGAGGGYTF
NA	TRBJ1-6	TRBV25-1	few	TGTGCCAGCAGTGCCCTGAGGGGGGGAAATTCACCCCTCCACTTT	CASSALRGGNSPLHF
TRBD1	TRBJ2-3	TRBV4-1	NA	TGCGCCAGCAGCCAAGAGCGGACAGGGATCTCAGATACGCAGTATTTT	CASSQERTGISDTQYF
TRBD1	TRBJ1-5	TRBV19	NA	TGTGCCAGTAGTTTTCGACAGGGTTACGAAGCCCAGCATTTT	CASSFRQGYEAQHF
NA	TRBJ1-1	TRBV30	NA	TGTGCCTGGAGTCCTCTAGGGCCGGGGGGGACTGAAGCTTTCTTT	CAWSPLGPGGTEAFF
TRBD1	TRBJ2-7	TRBV7-3	NA	TGTGCCAGCAGCTCCTCTCCGACAGGGGTAGACGAGCAGTACTTC	CASSSSPTGVDEQYF
TRBD2	TRBJ2-5	TRBV7-3	few	TGTGCCAGCAGCTTTCAAGCGGGGGGGCGAGAGACCCAGTACTTC	CASSFQAGGRETQYF
NA	TRBJ2-2	TRBV7-2	few	TGTGCCAGCAGCTCCTTGGGGTACGGGGAGCTGTTTTTT	CASSSLGYGELFF